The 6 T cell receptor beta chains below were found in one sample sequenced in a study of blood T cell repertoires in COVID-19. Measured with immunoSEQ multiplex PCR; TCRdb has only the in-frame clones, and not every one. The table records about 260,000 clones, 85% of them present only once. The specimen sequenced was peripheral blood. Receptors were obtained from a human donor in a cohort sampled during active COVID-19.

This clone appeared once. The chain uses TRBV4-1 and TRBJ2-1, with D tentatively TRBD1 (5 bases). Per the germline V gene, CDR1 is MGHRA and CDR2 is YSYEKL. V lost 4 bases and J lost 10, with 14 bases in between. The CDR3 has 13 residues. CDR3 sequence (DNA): TGCGCCAGCAGCCGGGGCGACGGAAAGGAGCAGTTCTTC. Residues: CASSRGDGKEQFF.

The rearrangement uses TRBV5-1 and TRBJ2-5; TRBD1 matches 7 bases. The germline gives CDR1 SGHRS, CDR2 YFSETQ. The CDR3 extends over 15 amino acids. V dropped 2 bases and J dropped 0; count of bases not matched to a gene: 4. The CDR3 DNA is TGCGCCAGCAGCTTAACCACAGGGGACCAAGAGACCCAGTACTTC. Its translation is CASSLTTGDQETQYF.

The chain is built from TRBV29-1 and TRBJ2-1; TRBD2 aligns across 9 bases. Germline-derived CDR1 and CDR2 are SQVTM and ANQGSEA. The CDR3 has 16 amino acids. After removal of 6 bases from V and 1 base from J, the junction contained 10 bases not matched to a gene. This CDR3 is CSVLQASGVSYNEQFF. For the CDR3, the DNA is TGCAGCGTCCTCCAAGCTAGCGGGGTTTCCTACAATGAGCAGTTCTTC.

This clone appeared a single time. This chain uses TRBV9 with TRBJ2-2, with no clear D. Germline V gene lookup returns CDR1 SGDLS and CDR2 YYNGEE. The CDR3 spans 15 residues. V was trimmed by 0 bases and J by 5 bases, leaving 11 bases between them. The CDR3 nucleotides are TGTGCCAGCAGCGTAGAATTTATGGAGACCGGGGAGCTGTTTTTT. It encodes CASSVEFMETGELFF.

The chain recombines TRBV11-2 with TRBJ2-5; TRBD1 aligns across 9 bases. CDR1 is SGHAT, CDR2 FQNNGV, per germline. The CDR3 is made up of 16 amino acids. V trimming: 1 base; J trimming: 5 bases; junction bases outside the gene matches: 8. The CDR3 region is CASSLVLGQGDETQYF. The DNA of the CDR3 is TGTGCCAGCAGCTTAGTATTGGGACAGGGTGATGAGACCCAGTACTTC. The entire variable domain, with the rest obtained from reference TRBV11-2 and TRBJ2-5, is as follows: EAGVAQSPRYKIIEKRQSVAFWCNPISGHATLYWYQQILGQGPKLLIQFQNNGVVDDSQLPKDRFSAERLKGVDSTLKIQPAKLEDSAVYLCASSLVLGQGDETQYFGPGTRLLVL.

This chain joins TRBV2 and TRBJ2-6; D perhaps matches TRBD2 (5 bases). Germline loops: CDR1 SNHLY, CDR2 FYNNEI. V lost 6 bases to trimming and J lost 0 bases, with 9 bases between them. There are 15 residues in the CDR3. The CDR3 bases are TGTGCCAGCAGGGAGGACCTCTCTGGGGCCAACGTCCTGACTTTC. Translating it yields CASREDLSGANVLTF.